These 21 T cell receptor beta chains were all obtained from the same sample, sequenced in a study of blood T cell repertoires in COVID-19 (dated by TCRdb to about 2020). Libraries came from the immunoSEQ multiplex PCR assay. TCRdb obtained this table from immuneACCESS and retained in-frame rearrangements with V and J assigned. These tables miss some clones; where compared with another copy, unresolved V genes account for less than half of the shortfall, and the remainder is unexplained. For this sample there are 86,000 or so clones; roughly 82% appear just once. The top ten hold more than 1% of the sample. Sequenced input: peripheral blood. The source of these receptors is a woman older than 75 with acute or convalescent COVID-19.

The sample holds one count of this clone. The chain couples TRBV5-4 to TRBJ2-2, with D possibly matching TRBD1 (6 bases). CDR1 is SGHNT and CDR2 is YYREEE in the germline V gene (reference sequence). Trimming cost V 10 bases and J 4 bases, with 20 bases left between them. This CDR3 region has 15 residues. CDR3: CAASWAGASTGELFF. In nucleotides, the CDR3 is TGTGCCGCCTCATGGGCAGGGGCGAGCACCGGGGAGCTGTTTTTT.

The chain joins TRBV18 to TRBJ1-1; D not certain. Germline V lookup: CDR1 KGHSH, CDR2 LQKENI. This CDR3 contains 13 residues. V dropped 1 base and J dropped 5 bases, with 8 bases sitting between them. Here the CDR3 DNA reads TGTGCCAGCTCACCACGGGTACAGACTGAAGCTTTCTTT. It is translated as CASSPRVQTEAFF. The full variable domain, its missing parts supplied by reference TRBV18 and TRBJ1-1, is NAGVMQNPRHLVRRRGQEARLRCSPMKGHSHVYWYRQLPEEGLKFMVYLQKENIIDESGMPKERFSAEFPKEGPSILRIQQVVRGDSAAYFCASSPRVQTEAFFGQGTRLTVV.

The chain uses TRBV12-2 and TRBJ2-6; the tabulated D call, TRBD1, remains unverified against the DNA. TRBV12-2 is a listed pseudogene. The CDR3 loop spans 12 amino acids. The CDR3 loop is CASRLAGHGLTF. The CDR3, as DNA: TGTGCAAGTCGCTTAGCGGGCCATGGCCTGACTTTC.

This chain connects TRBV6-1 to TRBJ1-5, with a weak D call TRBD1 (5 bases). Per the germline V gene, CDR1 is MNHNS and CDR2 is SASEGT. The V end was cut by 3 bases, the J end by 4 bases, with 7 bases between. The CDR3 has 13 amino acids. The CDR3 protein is CASSDGGNQPQHF. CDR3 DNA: TGTGCCAGCAGTGACGGGGGAAATCAGCCCCAGCATTTT.

Here the CDR3 DNA reads TGTGCCAGCAGCCAAGAAACTAGCGGGGGGCTGGGCAATGAGCAGTTCTTC. It is translated as CASSQETSGGLGNEQFF. This rearrangement joins TRBV3-1 (or the pseudogene TRBV3-2) to TRBJ2-1; 12 positions agree with TRBD2. After removal of 0 bases from V and 6 bases from J, the junction contained 6 bases not matched to a gene. Germline V CDR1 and CDR2: LGHDT, YNNKEL (reference sequence). This CDR3 is built from 17 residues.

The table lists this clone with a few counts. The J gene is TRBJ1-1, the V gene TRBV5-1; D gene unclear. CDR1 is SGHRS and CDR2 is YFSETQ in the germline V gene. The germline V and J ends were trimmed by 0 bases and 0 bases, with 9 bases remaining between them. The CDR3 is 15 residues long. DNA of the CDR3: TGCGCCAGCAGCTTGGGGACTCTCATGAACACTGAAGCTTTCTTT. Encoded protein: CASSLGTLMNTEAFF. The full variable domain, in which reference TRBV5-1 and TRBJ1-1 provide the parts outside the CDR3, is KAGVTQTPRYLIKTRGQQVTLSCSPISGHRSVSWYQQTPGQGLQFLFEYFSETQRNKGNFPGRFSGRQFSNSRSEMNVSTLELGDSALYLCASSLGTLMNTEAFFGQGTRLTVV.

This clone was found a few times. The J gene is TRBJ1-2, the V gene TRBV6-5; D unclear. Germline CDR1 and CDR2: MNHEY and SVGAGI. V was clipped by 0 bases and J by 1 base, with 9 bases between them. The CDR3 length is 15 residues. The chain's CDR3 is CASSYSGLVNYGYTF. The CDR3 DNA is TGTGCCAGCAGTTACTCTGGACTAGTTAACTATGGCTACACCTTC.

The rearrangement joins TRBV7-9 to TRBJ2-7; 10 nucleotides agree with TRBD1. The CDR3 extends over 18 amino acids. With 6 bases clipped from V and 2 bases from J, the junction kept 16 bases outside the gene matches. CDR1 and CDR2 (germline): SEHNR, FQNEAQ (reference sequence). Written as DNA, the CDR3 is TGTGCCAGCAGTACCGAGCCCCCACCCGGGACAGGGGCCTACGAGCAGTACTTC. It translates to CASSTEPPPGTGAYEQYF.

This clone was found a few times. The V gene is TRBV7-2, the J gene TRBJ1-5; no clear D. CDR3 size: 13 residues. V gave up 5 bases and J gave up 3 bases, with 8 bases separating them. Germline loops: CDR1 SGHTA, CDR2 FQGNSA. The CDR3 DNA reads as TGTGCCAGCAGCCCCCAGAACAATCAGCCCCAGCATTTT. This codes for CASSPQNNQPQHF.

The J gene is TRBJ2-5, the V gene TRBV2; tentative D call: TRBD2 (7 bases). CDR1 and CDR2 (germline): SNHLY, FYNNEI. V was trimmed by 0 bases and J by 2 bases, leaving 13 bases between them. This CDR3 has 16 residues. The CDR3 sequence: CASSEAPGGPQETQYF. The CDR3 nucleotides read TGTGCCAGCAGTGAAGCGCCGGGGGGCCCACAAGAGACCCAGTACTTC.

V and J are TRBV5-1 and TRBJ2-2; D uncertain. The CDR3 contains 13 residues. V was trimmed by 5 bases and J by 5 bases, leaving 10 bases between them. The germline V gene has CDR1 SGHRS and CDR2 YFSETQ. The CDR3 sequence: CASRLVPTGELFF. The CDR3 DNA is TGCGCCAGCAGACTGGTCCCAACCGGGGAGCTGTTTTTT.

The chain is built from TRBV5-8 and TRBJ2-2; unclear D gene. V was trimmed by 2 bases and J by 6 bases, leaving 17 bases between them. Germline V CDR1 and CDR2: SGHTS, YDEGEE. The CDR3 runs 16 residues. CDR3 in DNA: TGTGCCAGCAGCTTTCTTGGCCGATCTCTCGCCGGGGAGCTGTTTTTT. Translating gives CASSFLGRSLAGELFF.

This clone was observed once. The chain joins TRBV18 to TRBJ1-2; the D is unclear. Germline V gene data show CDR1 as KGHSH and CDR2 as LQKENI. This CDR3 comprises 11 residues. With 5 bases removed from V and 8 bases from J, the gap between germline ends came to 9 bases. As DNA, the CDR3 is TGTGCCAGCTCATCCCTCACAGGCTACACCTTC. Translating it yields CASSSLTGYTF.

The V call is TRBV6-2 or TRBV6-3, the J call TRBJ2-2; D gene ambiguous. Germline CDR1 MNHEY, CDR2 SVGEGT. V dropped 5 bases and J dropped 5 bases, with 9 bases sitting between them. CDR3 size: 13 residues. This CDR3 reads CASSRTATGELFF. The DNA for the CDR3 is TGTGCCAGCAGTCGAACAGCTACCGGGGAGCTGTTTTTT.

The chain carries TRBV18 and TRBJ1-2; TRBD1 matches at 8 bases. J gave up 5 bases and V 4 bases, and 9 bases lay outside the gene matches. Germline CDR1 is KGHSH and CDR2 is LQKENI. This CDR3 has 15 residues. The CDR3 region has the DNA TGTGCCAGCTCACTGGACGCAGGGGGCTGGTATGGCTACACCTTC. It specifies CASSLDAGGWYGYTF.

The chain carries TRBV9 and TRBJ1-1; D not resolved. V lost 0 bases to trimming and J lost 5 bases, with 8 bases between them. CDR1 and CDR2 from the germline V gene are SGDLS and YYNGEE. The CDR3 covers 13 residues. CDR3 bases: TGTGCCAGCAGCGTAGCAAAGGAGACTGAAGCTTTCTTT. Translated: CASSVAKETEAFF.

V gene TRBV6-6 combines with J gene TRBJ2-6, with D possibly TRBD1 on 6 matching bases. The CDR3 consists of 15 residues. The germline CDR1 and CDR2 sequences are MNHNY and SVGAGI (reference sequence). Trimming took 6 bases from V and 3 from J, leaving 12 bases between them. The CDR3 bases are TGTGCCAGCAGCCCAGGGGCGGGTGGGGCCAACGTCCTGACTTTC. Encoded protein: CASSPGAGGANVLTF.

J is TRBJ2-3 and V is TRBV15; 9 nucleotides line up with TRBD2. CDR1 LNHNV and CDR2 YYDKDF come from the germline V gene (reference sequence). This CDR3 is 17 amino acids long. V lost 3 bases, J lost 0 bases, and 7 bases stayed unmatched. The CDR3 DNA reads TGTGCCACCAGCAGGCCGAAGACTAGCGGAAGCACAGATACGCAGTATTTT. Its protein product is CATSRPKTSGSTDTQYF. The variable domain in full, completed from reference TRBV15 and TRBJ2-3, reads DAMVIQNPRYQVTQFGKPVTLSCSQTLNHNVMYWYQQKSSQAPKLLFHYYDKDFNNEADTPDNFQSRRPNTSFCFLDIRSPGLGDTAMYLCATSRPKTSGSTDTQYFGPGTRLTVL.

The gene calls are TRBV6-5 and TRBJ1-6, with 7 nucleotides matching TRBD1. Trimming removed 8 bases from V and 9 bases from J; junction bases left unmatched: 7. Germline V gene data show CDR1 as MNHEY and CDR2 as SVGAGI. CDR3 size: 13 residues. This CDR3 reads CASGRDSISPLHF. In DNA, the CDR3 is TGTGCCAGCGGACGGGACAGCATTTCACCCCTCCACTTT.

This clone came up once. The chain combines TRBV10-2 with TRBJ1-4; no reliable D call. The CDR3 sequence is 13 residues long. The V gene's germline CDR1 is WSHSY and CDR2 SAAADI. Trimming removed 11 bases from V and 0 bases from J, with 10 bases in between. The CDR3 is CASRSTTNEKLFF. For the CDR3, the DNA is TGCGCCTCCCGCTCTACAACTAATGAAAAACTGTTTTTT.

The DNA for the CDR3 is TGCGCCAGCAGTGAGACCGCTATCCCTCAGCCCCAGCATTTT. It yields the protein CASSETAIPQPQHF. V is TRBV10-1 and J is TRBJ1-5; D is unresolved. This CDR3 has 14 amino acids. Germline-derived CDR1 and CDR2 are WNHNN and SYGVQD (reference sequence). V lost 2 bases and J lost 6, with 11 bases in between.